The T cell receptor (beta chain) described here comes from a study of cytomegalovirus exposure and HLA in healthy donors. General study findings and limits: Altogether, 150 to 200 TCR beta chains were recorded as cytomegalovirus-associated.

Clones were read by immunoSEQ multiplex PCR, and TCRdb kept only the in-frame ones, dropping some. The sample yields about 110,000 clones, almost 90% seen once. Regarding this clone: Its target is not known.

The CDR3 loop spans 16 amino acids. V and J are TRBV21-1 and TRBJ1-5. TRBV21-1 is a pseudogene segment. Sequenced sample: PBMCs. The sequence derives from a woman aged 18-29 years in good health and CMV-seronegative. CDR3 nucleotides: TGTGCCAGCAGCAAACCTCTACGGGGTAGCAATCAGCCCCAGCATTTT. This translates into CASSKPLRGSNQPQHF.